Below are 27 T cell receptor beta chains sequenced from a single sample in a study of T cell repertoires in cytomegalovirus infection. These receptors have no known antigen. TCRdb re-analysed the reads in MiXCR, keeping a single row per CDR3 protein. The top ten hold roughly an eighth of the sample, which has some 940,000 distinct CDR3 sequences, 30% to 40% seen once. The sequences come from cultured CD8+ T cells from PBMCs, collected from culture after CMV antigen stimulation. These receptor sequences come from a human donor in good health (CMV status not recorded). Some clones in this sample may be carry-over from other donors' samples.

This clonotype showed up just a few times. The chain couples TRBV7-8 to TRBJ1-1; the D gene is possibly TRBD1 (5 bases). The germline V gene has CDR1 SGHVS and CDR2 FQNEAQ. Trimming left V 0 bases short and J 3 bases short, with 8 bases between. The CDR3 is 14 residues long. CDR3 loop: CASSLAVGHTEAFF. CDR3 sequence (DNA): TGTGCCAGCAGCTTAGCGGTGGGGCACACTGAAGCTTTCTTT.

The chain has TRBV20-1 and TRBJ2-6, with a tentative D call TRBD1 (5 bases). The CDR3 loop spans 15 amino acids. V shed 4 bases and J shed 0 bases, with 10 bases lying between them. The germline V gene encodes CDR1 DFQATT and CDR2 SNEGSKA (reference sequence). CDR3 amino acids: CSATQGYSGANVLTF. DNA for the CDR3: TGCAGTGCTACTCAGGGTTACTCTGGGGCCAACGTCCTGACTTTC.

This clonotype occurred many times. The rearrangement uses TRBV6-1 and TRBJ2-7; no clear D gene. Trimming pared 2 bases from V and 0 bases from J, leaving 17 bases between. The CDR3 spans 17 residues. The germline V gene encodes CDR1 MNHNS and CDR2 SASEGT. The CDR3 loop reads CASSENYRRESSYEQYF. CDR3 sequence (DNA): TGTGCCAGCAGTGAAAACTACCGAAGGGAAAGCTCCTACGAGCAGTACTTC.

This clonotype was observed a few times. The J gene is TRBJ2-1, the V gene TRBV27; D gene uncertain. Germline CDR1 and CDR2: MNHEY and SMNVEV (reference sequence). The CDR3 covers 9 residues. The V end lost 8 bases, the J end lost 8 bases, and 4 bases lay between the germline ends. The chain's CDR3 is CASGDEQFF. The CDR3 bases are TGTGCCAGCGGAGATGAGCAGTTCTTC.

The V gene is TRBV2, the J gene TRBJ2-3; perhaps D is TRBD1 or TRBD2 (6 bases each). From germline, CDR1 is SNHLY and CDR2 FYNNEI. This CDR3 comprises 13 residues. Trimming removed 7 bases at V and 5 bases at J, with 13 bases between. The CDR3 DNA reads TGTGCCAGCATCGAGGGGGGCCTAGATACGCAGTATTTT. Translation: CASIEGGLDTQYF.

Note on this clonotype: A much larger clone is a single base away; this may be a read error. The V and J genes are TRBV7-7 and TRBJ2-5; D is possibly TRBD1 (6 bases). CDR3 length: 21 amino acids. Germline CDR1 is SSHAT and CDR2 is FNYEAQ (reference sequence). The CDR3 sequence is CASSLALRYPARQALGETQYF. The CDR3 DNA reads as TGTGCTAGCAGCTTAGCGCTCAGATATCCCGCCCGACAGGCCCTGGGAGAGACCCAGTACTTC. Full variable domain (outside the CDR3, taken from reference TRBV7-7 and TRBJ2-5): GAGVSQSPRYKVTKRGQDVTLRCDPISSHATLYWYQQALGQGPEFLTYFNYEAQPDKSGLPSDRFSAERPEGSISTLTIQRTEQRDSAMYRCASSLALRYPARQALGETQYFGPGTRLLVL.

The chain recombines TRBV27 with TRBJ2-7; D is unresolved. Germline V gene sequence: CDR1 MNHEY, CDR2 SMNVEV (reference sequence). Trimming took off 0 bases at V and 5 bases at J, with 11 bases between the two ends. This CDR3 has 14 amino acids. CDR3 nucleotide sequence: TGTGCCAGCAGTTTATCAGGGCGACCCGACGAGCAGTACTTC. As protein: CASSLSGRPDEQYF.

The genes are TRBV19 and TRBJ2-1; 9 nucleotides line up with TRBD2. J was trimmed by 3 bases and V by 1 base; bases with no gene match: 1. Looked up from germline, CDR1 is LNHDA and CDR2 is SQIVND (reference sequence). This CDR3 has 15 residues. In DNA form, the CDR3 reads TGTGCCAGTAGTATAGGGCGGGGGGGCTACAATGAGCAGTTCTTC. This encodes CASSIGRGGYNEQFF.

This clonotype was detected a few times. The rearrangement links TRBV5-1 to TRBJ2-7; TRBD2 matches at 13 bases. Unmatched junction bases numbered 2, after V lost 0 bases and J lost 5 bases. Germline CDR1 SGHRS, CDR2 YFSETQ. The CDR3 spans 15 residues. CDR3 nucleotides: TGCGCCAGCAGCTTGGGACTAGCGGGGGGACACGAGCAGTACGTC. It specifies CASSLGLAGGHEQYV.

This clonotype has only a few counts. The chain joins TRBV2 to TRBJ2-1; D may be TRBD2 (5 bases). Per the germline V gene, CDR1 is SNHLY and CDR2 is FYNNEI. The germline V and J ends were trimmed by 1 base and 0 bases, with 10 bases remaining between them. This CDR3 contains 16 residues. CDR3 in DNA: TGTGCCAGCAGTGAAGGGTTAGGGAGCTCCTACAATGAGCAGTTCTTC. Its protein is CASSEGLGSSYNEQFF.

This clonotype was recorded only once. The chain recombines TRBV29-1 with TRBJ2-7; D is possibly TRBD1 (7 bases). CDR1 is SQVTM, CDR2 ANQGSEA, per germline. The CDR3 totals 14 residues. V shed 7 bases and J shed 0 bases, with 16 bases lying between them. CDR3 sequence reads: CSAQGGTYSYEQYF. CDR3 coding DNA: TGCAGCGCCCAGGGGGGTACCTACTCCTACGAGCAGTACTTC.

The V and J genes are TRBV7-3 and TRBJ2-1; 10 positions match TRBD2. The CDR3 has 14 residues. The germline V gene encodes CDR1 SGHTA and CDR2 FQGTGA. V lost 6 bases, J lost 3 bases, and 2 bases stayed unmatched. The CDR3 sequence is CASRAGGRYNEQFF. The CDR3 DNA reads as TGTGCCAGCAGAGCGGGGGGGCGCTACAATGAGCAGTTCTTC.

The chain carries TRBV27 and TRBJ1-3; D is uncertain. The germline gives CDR1 MNHEY, CDR2 SMNVEV (reference sequence). Between the trimmed V and J ends, which lost 8 bases and 3 bases, there was a span of 11 bases. The CDR3 length is 13 residues. The CDR3 DNA is TGTGCCAGCGGCCTCGCTCATGGAAACACCATATATTTT. Translation gives CASGLAHGNTIYF.

The DNA for the CDR3 is TGTGCCAGCAGCTTGCAGACCAGGGGGGATGAGCAGTTCTTC. Its translation: CASSLQTRGDEQFF. This chain joins TRBV7-9 and TRBJ2-1; TRBD1 is a possible D gene (7 bases). V shed 3 bases and J shed 8 bases, with 14 bases lying between them. The CDR3 totals 14 residues. CDR1 is SEHNR, CDR2 FQNEAQ, per germline (reference sequence).

The chain combines TRBV6-6 with TRBJ1-1; D is unresolved. Deletions cut 0 bases from V and 6 bases from J, with 8 bases between. The CDR3 covers 13 residues. The germline V gene has CDR1 MNHNY and CDR2 SVGAGI (reference sequence). In nucleotides, the CDR3 is TGTGCCAGCAGTTACTCGGTGCAACCTGAAGCTTTCTTT. Translated: CASSYSVQPEAFF.

The rearrangement joins TRBV7-3 to TRBJ1-4, with D possibly being TRBD1 (5 bases). CDR3 length equals 14 residues. V was pared by 6 bases and J by 5 bases, with 13 bases between. Germline lookup yields CDR1 SGHTA and CDR2 FQGTGA. CDR3 in DNA: TGTGCCAGCAGGTCGGGACGGTCGAATGAAAAACTGTTTTTT. It is translated as CASRSGRSNEKLFF. Complete variable domain (other parts from reference TRBV7-3 and TRBJ1-4): GAGVSQTPSNKVTEKGKYVELRCDPISGHTALYWYRQSLGQGPEFLIYFQGTGAADDSGLPNDRFFAVRPEGSVSTLKIQRTERGDSAVYLCASRSGRSNEKLFFGSGTQLSVL.

This chain connects TRBV6-1 to TRBJ2-1; D is ambiguous. In germline, CDR1 is MNHNS, CDR2 SASEGT. The V and J ends lost 1 base and 8 bases respectively, with 15 bases between them. This CDR3 has 15 residues. The CDR3 here is CASSEGVHDEDEQFF. As DNA, the CDR3 is TGTGCCAGCAGTGAAGGGGTACACGACGAGGATGAGCAGTTCTTC.

This clonotype appeared a few times. The chain links TRBV7-2 to TRBJ1-2; D gene ambiguous. There are 13 residues in the CDR3. Germline V CDR1 and CDR2: SGHTA, FQGNSA. V lost 8 bases and J 1 base, leaving 11 bases between the germline ends. Here the CDR3 reads CASPKPINYGYTF. In DNA, the CDR3 is TGTGCCAGCCCCAAACCGATTAACTATGGCTACACCTTC.

This clonotype was seen more than once but under ten times. The chain carries TRBV12-3 or TRBV12-4 and TRBJ1-2; 7 bases agree with TRBD1. This CDR3 region has 12 residues. With V trimmed by 7 bases and J by 5 bases, 4 bases remained unmatched. CDR3 DNA: TGTGCCAGCACCTTGGGACAGTATGGCTACACCTTC. Protein sequence: CASTLGQYGYTF.

The J gene is TRBJ1-3, the V gene TRBV7-6, with D uncertain. The V and J ends lost 7 bases and 4 bases respectively, with 20 bases between them. There are 16 residues in the CDR3. Germline V gene lookup returns CDR1 SGHVS and CDR2 FNYEAQ. CDR3 protein: CASIPGTMTFGNTIYF. As DNA, the CDR3 is TGTGCCAGCATTCCTGGAACTATGACATTCGGAAACACCATATATTTT. The whole variable domain, filled in from reference TRBV7-6 and TRBJ1-3, reads GAGVSQSPRYKVTKRGQDVALRCDPISGHVSLYWYRQALGQGPEFLTYFNYEAQQDKSGLPNDRFSAERPEGSISTLTIQRTEQRDSAMYRCASIPGTMTFGNTIYFGEGSWLTVV.

This clonotype was seen many times. The chain combines TRBV12-3 or TRBV12-4 with TRBJ1-2; 9 bases map to TRBD1. The CDR3 consists of 14 residues. Trimming at V came to 5 bases and at J to 6 bases, leaving 7 bases not matched to a gene. The CDR3, as DNA: TGTGCCAGCAGTCTAACGGGACAGGGCCATGGCTACACCTTC. Translated, it gives CASSLTGQGHGYTF.

The J gene is TRBJ1-5, the V gene TRBV27, with D unclear. Germline V gene data show CDR1 as MNHEY and CDR2 as SMNVEV (reference sequence). The CDR3 loop spans 9 amino acids. Trimming removed 8 bases from V and 10 bases from J, with 6 bases in between. CDR3 bases: TGTGCCAGCGGAAGACCCCAGCATTTT. It codes for CASGRPQHF.

The rearrangement uses TRBV11-1 and TRBJ2-3; D is possibly TRBD1 (5 bases). CDR3 length: 20 amino acids. Trimming removed 5 bases at V and 2 bases at J, with 29 bases between. Per germline, CDR1 SGHAT and CDR2 FQDESV (reference sequence). For the CDR3, the DNA is TGTGCCAGCAGCGCCGACCAGGGTACTCCGGATTCGGGCTCCACAGATACGCAGTATTTT. Amino acid sequence: CASSADQGTPDSGSTDTQYF.

This chain uses TRBV7-9 with TRBJ2-7; D is unresolved. V lost 5 bases to trimming and J lost 0 bases, with 14 bases between them. The CDR3 contains 15 residues. Looked up from germline, CDR1 is SEHNR and CDR2 is FQNEAQ (reference sequence). The CDR3 sequence is CASSPSASSSYEQYV. Written as DNA, the CDR3 is TGTGCCAGCAGCCCCTCAGCGTCTAGCTCCTACGAGCAGTACGTC.

The chain links TRBV20-1 to TRBJ1-2, with 10 bases lining up with TRBD1. V trimming: 3 bases; J trimming: 2 bases; junction bases outside the gene matches: 3. The germline CDR1 and CDR2 sequences are DFQATT and SNEGSKA (reference sequence). This CDR3 spans 14 amino acids. In DNA form, the CDR3 reads TGCAGTGCTAGCGACAGGGGGCGGAACTATGGCTACACCTTC. It codes for CSASDRGRNYGYTF.

The genes are TRBV20-1 and TRBJ1-1; D is perhaps TRBD1 (5 bases). The CDR3 contains 16 residues. CDR1 is DFQATT, CDR2 SNEGSKA, per germline (reference sequence). V was cut by 0 bases and J by 5 bases, with 19 bases left in between. The CDR3: CSARDRPTPGRTEAFF. The CDR3 DNA is TGCAGTGCTAGAGATAGGCCTACTCCGGGACGGACTGAAGCTTTCTTT.

In its sample, this clonotype was seen once. The J gene is TRBJ2-1, the V gene TRBV27; TRBD1 might be the D (6 bases). Germline-derived CDR1 and CDR2 are MNHEY and SMNVEV (reference sequence). This CDR3 contains 15 residues. V lost 0 bases and J 9 bases, leaving 15 bases between the germline ends. The CDR3 sequence: CASSLSRAGAGEQFF. The CDR3 DNA reads TGTGCCAGCAGTTTATCGAGGGCAGGGGCTGGTGAGCAGTTCTTC.